The entry below gives a single T cell receptor (beta chain) sequence along with its context. This clone was recorded a few times. Its antigen remains unidentified. No quality values exist for individual bases; no much larger clone is one base distant. The data belong to a study of blood T cell repertoires in COVID-19 (dated by TCRdb to the early 2020s). The study in broad terms: Collaborator samples came from the United States, Italy and Spain and covered acute and convalescent phases of COVID-19. The material from the prospective study consisted of cDNA or gDNA derived from T cells, B-cell-depleted T cells, or PBMCs. Subjects who had been exposed to COVID-19, were actively infected with it, or had recovered from it provided the deeply sampled blood TCRbeta repertoires that made up the dataset. The repertoires were released in a freely available public database meant as a resource for research on the immune response to SARS-CoV-2. The samples were drawn from the first 160 participants of the ongoing ImmuneRACE study and from under 1,500 subjects provided by 6 global collaborators. Nearly every sample came with metadata listing a de-identified subject ID, COVID-19 status, age in years and sex. Where available, HLA class I and class II types were taken from metadata supplied by the sample provider and were not determined by assay-based typing. Broad study findings and their caveats: The amount of clinical and demographic metadata varied by source and participant and was provided uncurated.

TCRbeta CDR3 regions were amplified from genomic DNA using the immunoSEQ Assay, a bias-controlled multiplex PCR. Processing in the source paper ran as follows. Within the assay, amplification of reference gene primers was used to estimate how many nucleated cells each sample contained. To quantify the absolute abundance of each unique TCRbeta CDR3 rearrangement, sequence reads were collapsed and filtered. For each sample, productive Simpson clonality was calculated as the square root of Simpson's diversity index across productive rearrangements. Drawn from immuneACCESS, this table holds only the in-frame rearrangements with V and J called that TCRdb kept. Clones are partly lost; checked studies trace under half to an unresolved V gene and leave the rest unexplained. V, J and clone size are those of that table, while D and trimming were read from the DNA. This sample has tens of thousands of clones in its table, and 78% of those were observed once. Clones ranked in the top ten supply roughly 32% of the sample.

Measured from the cysteine to the phenylalanine, the CDR3 is 11 residues long. The CDR3 DNA has 33 bases and is translated from base 1. According to the germline V gene (reference sequence), CDR1 reads SGHKS and CDR2 reads YYEKEE. V gives up 4 bases and J gives up 1 base, and the segment between their germline ends measures 3 bases. Each collaborating institution followed its own protocols to collect whole blood in K2EDTA tubes. For TCRbeta analysis, collaborator samples were shipped as frozen whole blood, as isolated PBMCs, or as DNA extracted from either sample type. Sequenced material: peripheral blood. The clonotype comes from a man older than 75 with acute or convalescent COVID-19. The rearrangement joined TRBV5-5 to TRBJ2-7; no D gene can be assigned with confidence. The nucleotide sequence is TGTGCCAGCAGCGCGTCCTACGAGCAGTACTTC. Translated, it reads CASSASYEQYF.